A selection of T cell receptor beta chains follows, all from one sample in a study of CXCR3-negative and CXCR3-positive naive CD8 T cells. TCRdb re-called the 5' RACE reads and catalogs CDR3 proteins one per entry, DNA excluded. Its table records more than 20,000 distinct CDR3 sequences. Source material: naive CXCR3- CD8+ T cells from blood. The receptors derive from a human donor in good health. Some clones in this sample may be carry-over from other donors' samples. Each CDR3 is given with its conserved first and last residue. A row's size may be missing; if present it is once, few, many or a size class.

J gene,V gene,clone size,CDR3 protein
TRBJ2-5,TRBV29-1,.,CSVAGAWEETQYF
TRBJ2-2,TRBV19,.,CASSIDRFDPSHGELFF
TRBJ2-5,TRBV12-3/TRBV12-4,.,CASSFRKDQETQYF
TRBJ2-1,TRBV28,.,CASSLERVRNEQFF
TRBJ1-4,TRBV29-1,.,CSVEGLKGAGQGGEKLFF
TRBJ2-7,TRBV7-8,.,CASSLLTGTGAYEQYF
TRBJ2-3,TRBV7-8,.,CASSLVGVDTQYF
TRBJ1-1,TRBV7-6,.,CASRAADRETEAFF
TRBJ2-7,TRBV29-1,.,CSVTLAPSYEQYF
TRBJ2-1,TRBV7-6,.,CASGIGVEQFF
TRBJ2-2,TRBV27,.,CASSLLAGGPINGELFF
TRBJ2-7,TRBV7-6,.,CASSTVISSSYEQYF
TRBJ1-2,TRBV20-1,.,CSALRDKGFTNYGYTF
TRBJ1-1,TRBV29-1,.,CSVWAQQAPEAFF
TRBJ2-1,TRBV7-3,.,CASSQGWGESYNEQFF
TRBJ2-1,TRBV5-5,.,CASSGADQQFF
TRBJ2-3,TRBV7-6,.,CASSFSTSGGADTQYF
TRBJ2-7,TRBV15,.,CATSRDRAGVGAYEQYF
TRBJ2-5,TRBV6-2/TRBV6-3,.,CASSPSPGLVETQYF
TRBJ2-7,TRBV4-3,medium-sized,CASSQGDRGLSYEQYF
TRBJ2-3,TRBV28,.,CASSSILGLASLPHADTQYF
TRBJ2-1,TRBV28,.,CASSIRGTHNEQFF
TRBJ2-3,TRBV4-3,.,CASSQDLGGSTDTQYF
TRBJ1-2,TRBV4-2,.,CASSRPPGQEVYYGYTF
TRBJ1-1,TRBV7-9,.,CASSLSQGTDTEAFF
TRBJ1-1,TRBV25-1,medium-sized,CASSGVGSNTEAFF
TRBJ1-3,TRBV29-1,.,CSVEVTGAGNTIYF
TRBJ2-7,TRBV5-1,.,CASSFSPAGGVGEQYF
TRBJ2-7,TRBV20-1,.,CSASPLPRDRDYEQYF
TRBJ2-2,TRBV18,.,CASSPPGQTTWELFF
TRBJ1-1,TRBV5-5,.,CASSFGWGFTEAFF
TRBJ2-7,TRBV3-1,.,CASSPGVTYEQYF
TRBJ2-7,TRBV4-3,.,CASSDDRRSGEQYF
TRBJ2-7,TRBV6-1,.,CASSELIRDTTYEQYF
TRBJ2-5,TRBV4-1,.,CASSPGANQETQYF
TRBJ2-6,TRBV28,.,CASSLTNSGANVLTF
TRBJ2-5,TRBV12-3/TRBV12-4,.,CASSGTVYQETQYF
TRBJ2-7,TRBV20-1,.,CSARDLGGLILSYEQYF
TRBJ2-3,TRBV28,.,CASSLNPRSDSTDTQYF
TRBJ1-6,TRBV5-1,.,CASSLGLSDSPLHF
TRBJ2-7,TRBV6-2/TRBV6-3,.,CASANYVSYEQYF
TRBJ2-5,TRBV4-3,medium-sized,CASSQGSGGQETQYF
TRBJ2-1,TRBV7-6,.,CASSLATPVNEQFF
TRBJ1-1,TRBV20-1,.,CSAASGETEAFF
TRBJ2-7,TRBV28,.,CASTHQGADEQYF
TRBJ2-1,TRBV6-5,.,CASSYSLTGGNEQFF
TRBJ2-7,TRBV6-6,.,CASSLPRQGAEEQYF
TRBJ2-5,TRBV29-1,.,CSVVAADLWEETQYF
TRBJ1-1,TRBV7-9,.,CASSWLSTEAFF
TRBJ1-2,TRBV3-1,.,CASSQDDREDYGYTF
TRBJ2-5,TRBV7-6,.,CASSLTAGQETQYF
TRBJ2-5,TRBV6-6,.,CASSSDRVSTEETQYF
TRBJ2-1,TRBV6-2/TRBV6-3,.,CASSLRTGGSEQFF
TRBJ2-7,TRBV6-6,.,CASSYEGGVRLGQYF